This T cell receptor (beta chain) was observed in a study of blood T cell repertoires in COVID-19. This CDR3 spans 13 amino acids. Per the germline V gene, CDR1 is SGHAT and CDR2 is FQNNGV. Authors' processing steps: Estimation of nucleated cell counts was performed using reference gene primer amplification. Generated by immunoSEQ multiplex PCR, the TCRdb table keeps only in-frame clones and is missing some. V, J and clone size were drawn from that table, and D and trimming were deduced from the DNA. The sample consists of 40,000 or so clones, roughly 89% of them appearing once. In regard to this clone: The germline gene is not matched at one end of the junction; a read error may be the cause.

The origin of this receptor is a man aged 60-69 years with active or convalescent COVID-19. The chain joins TRBV11-2 to TRBJ1-2, with 7 bases fitting TRBD1. Specimen: peripheral blood. DNA for the CDR3: TGTGCCAGCAGCCTAGACAGGGACTATGGCTACACCTTC. It is translated as CASSLDRDYGYTF.